These T cell receptor beta chains were read from a single sample in a study of CD4 T cells in relation to SARS-CoV-2 and coronaviruses. Profiling relied on immunoSEQ multiplex PCR, and the TCRdb table lists in-frame clones only, not all of them. The table lists about 59,000 clones, 86% of them singletons. The specimen was memory CD4+ T cells from PBMCs. The receptors shown here come from a human donor in good health. Both conserved end residues are part of each CDR3. The order of the fields is clone size, J gene, V gene, D gene, CDR3 protein, CDR3 DNA. A D gene is named only where the DNA matches it firmly. Expanded clones get a size class; other rows say once, few or many, or leave the size out.

NA TRBJ2-2 TRBV9 NA CASSPQGGGITGELFF TGTGCCAGCAGCCCCCAGGGGGGAGGGATCACCGGGGAGCTGTTTTTT
NA TRBJ1-5 TRBV30 TRBD1 CAWSLGGEGQPQHF TGTGCCTGGAGTCTAGGGGGCGAGGGTCAGCCCCAGCATTTT
NA TRBJ1-4 TRBV15 NA CATSRDGGMGEKLFF TGTGCCACCAGCAGAGATGGGGGCATGGGTGAAAAACTGTTTTTT
NA TRBJ2-4 TRBV5-6 NA CASSLKGPSINIQYF TGTGCCAGCAGCTTGAAAGGCCCTAGCATAAACATTCAGTACTTC
NA TRBJ2-7 TRBV11-2 TRBD1 CASSRPGDRKYEQYF TGTGCCAGCAGCCGTCCCGGGGACAGGAAATACGAGCAGTACTTC
NA TRBJ1-5 TRBV28 TRBD1 CASRRLDRAGQPQHF TGTGCCAGCAGGCGATTGGACAGGGCGGGGCAGCCCCAGCATTTT
NA TRBJ2-5 TRBV27 NA CASSLFARPRETQYF TGTGCCAGCAGTTTATTTGCCCGGCCCCGGGAGACCCAGTACTTC
NA TRBJ2-2 TRBV19 NA CASSTTATGELFF TGTGCCAGTAGTACGACAGCCACCGGGGAGCTGTTTTTT
NA TRBJ1-1 TRBV9 NA CASSLQGRNTEAFF TGTGCCAGCAGCTTACAGGGCCGGAACACTGAAGCTTTCTTT
few TRBJ1-2 TRBV6-5 TRBD1 CASRREGARGYTF TGTGCCAGCAGGCGAGAGGGGGCGAGGGGCTACACCTTC
once TRBJ2-7 TRBV19 NA CASSIVGPGAYEQYF TGTGCCAGTAGTATCGTTGGGCCCGGGGCCTACGAGCAGTACTTC
once TRBJ2-3 TRBV5-4 NA CASSSGAGHKSTDTQYF TGTGCCAGCAGCTCAGGGGCGGGACATAAGAGCACAGATACGCAGTATTTT
NA TRBJ2-7 TRBV4-1 NA CASKAGEGYEQYF TGCGCCTCAAAAGCCGGCGAGGGCTACGAGCAGTACTTC
few TRBJ2-7 TRBV14 TRBD2 CASSRTSGNYEQYF TGTGCCAGCAGTCGGACTAGCGGAAACTACGAGCAGTACTTC
NA TRBJ2-1 TRBV3-1/TRBV3-2 TRBD2 CASSGLAGVEWVVSNEQFF TGTGCCAGCAGTGGACTAGCGGGAGTAGAGTGGGTAGTGAGCAATGAGCAGTTCTTC
NA TRBJ2-3 TRBV15 TRBD2 CATSRDRGSGLSTDTQYF TGTGCCACCAGCAGAGACCGAGGTAGCGGGCTAAGCACAGATACGCAGTATTTT
NA TRBJ2-3 TRBV24-1 NA CATSDGRTRTYTQYF TGTGCCACCAGTGACGGTAGAACCCGAACATATACGCAGTATTTT
NA TRBJ2-7 TRBV15 TRBD2 CATSRDSGAYEQYF TGTGCCACCAGCAGAGACAGCGGGGCCTACGAGCAGTACTTC
NA TRBJ1-1 TRBV6-5 TRBD1 CASSYSTGDTNSEAFF TGTGCCAGCAGTTATTCGACAGGGGACACCAATTCTGAAGCTTTCTTT
NA TRBJ2-1 TRBV18 NA CASSPAVGRNEQFF TGTGCCAGCTCACCAGCCGTCGGGAGAAATGAGCAGTTCTTC
NA TRBJ1-1 TRBV6-5 NA CASKPIQVGNTEAFF TGTGCCAGCAAACCTATACAGGTTGGGAACACTGAAGCTTTCTTT
once TRBJ2-7 TRBV10-1 TRBD1 CASSKDRAYEQYF TGCGCCAGCAGCAAGGACAGGGCCTACGAGCAGTACTTC
NA TRBJ2-1 TRBV7-6 TRBD2 CASSLGSGRSNEQFF TGTGCCAGCAGCTTAGGGAGCGGGAGAAGCAATGAGCAGTTCTTC
NA TRBJ1-2 TRBV28 NA CASSLASYGYTF TGTGCCAGCAGTTTGGCCAGTTATGGCTACACCTTC
NA TRBJ1-5 TRBV10-3 TRBD1 CAISEQGQPGNQPQHF TGTGCCATCAGTGAGCAGGGACAGCCAGGCAATCAGCCCCAGCATTTT
NA TRBJ1-2 TRBV4-1 TRBD1 CASSQDTGVGGYTF TGCGCCAGCAGCCAAGATACAGGGGTGGGCGGCTACACCTTC
few TRBJ1-6 TRBV9 TRBD1 CASSKWGTGRTYNNSPLHF TGTGCCAGCAGCAAATGGGGGACAGGACGAACTTATAATAATTCACCCCTCCACTTT
NA TRBJ2-2 TRBV9 TRBD1 CASNTGTGGFNTGELFF TGTGCCAGCAACACCGGGACAGGGGGCTTCAACACCGGGGAGCTGTTTTTT
NA TRBJ2-1 TRBV5-8 TRBD2 CASSIPGTSGSRDEQFF TGTGCCAGCAGCATACCGGGGACTAGCGGGAGCCGGGATGAGCAGTTCTTC
once TRBJ2-7 TRBV27 TRBD2 CASSLASGSSYEQYF TGTGCCAGCAGTTTAGCTAGCGGGAGCTCCTACGAGCAGTACTTC
NA TRBJ2-1 TRBV7-2 TRBD2 CASRQNPSGEQFF TGTGCCAGCAGACAAAACCCTAGCGGTGAGCAGTTCTTC
NA TRBJ2-5 TRBV2 NA CASNRGETQYF TGTGCCAGCAATAGAGGGGAGACCCAGTACTTC
NA TRBJ2-5 TRBV4-1 NA CASSQAEGTQETQYF TGCGCCAGCAGCCAAGCGGAGGGGACTCAAGAGACCCAGTACTTC
NA TRBJ1-2 TRBV4-2 TRBD1 CASSQEGTGGMYGYTF TGTGCCAGCAGCCAAGAAGGGACAGGGGGGATGTATGGCTACACCTTC
NA TRBJ2-7 TRBV11-2 TRBD1 CASSLANSGTGGKEQYF TGTGCCAGCAGCTTAGCTAACTCCGGGACAGGGGGTAAAGAGCAGTACTTC
NA TRBJ2-7 TRBV6-5 TRBD2 CASSFGASGTYEQYF TGTGCCAGCAGTTTTGGTGCTAGCGGAACCTACGAGCAGTACTTC
NA TRBJ2-1 TRBV6-5 NA CASAKLQEQFF TGTGCCAGCGCCAAATTGCAAGAGCAGTTCTTC
few TRBJ2-1 TRBV10-2 NA CASSGTFNEQFF TGCGCCAGCAGTGGGACTTTCAATGAGCAGTTCTTC
once TRBJ2-2 TRBV30 NA CAWSRKRLATTGELFF TGTGCCTGGAGTCGGAAACGGCTAGCGACTACCGGGGAGCTGTTTTTT
NA TRBJ2-5 TRBV27 TRBD1 CASRRTGGQTQYF TGTGCCAGCAGGAGAACAGGGGGACAGACCCAGTACTTC
NA TRBJ1-4 TRBV10-3 NA CAISVGGEKLFF TGTGCCATCAGTGTAGGAGGAGAAAAACTGTTTTTT
few TRBJ2-3 TRBV24-1 NA CATAAEASTDTQYF TGTGCCACCGCGGCAGAAGCTAGCACAGATACGCAGTATTTT
NA TRBJ1-4 TRBV9 TRBD1 CASSASDRVINEKLFF TGTGCCAGCAGCGCATCTGACAGGGTTATTAATGAAAAACTGTTTTTT
NA TRBJ1-1 TRBV24-1 TRBD1 CATSGTGGNTEAFF TGTGCCACCAGTGGAACAGGGGGGAACACTGAAGCTTTCTTT
NA TRBJ1-4 TRBV5-1 NA CASSRDLTNEKLFF TGCGCCAGCAGCCGGGACTTGACTAATGAAAAACTGTTTTTT
NA TRBJ2-5 TRBV5-1 NA CASSLGAGTPGTQYF TGCGCCAGCAGCTTGGGGGCCGGGACCCCGGGGACCCAGTACTTC
NA TRBJ1-5 TRBV4-2 NA CASSQDRDRGNQPQHF TGTGCCAGCAGCCAAGATAGGGACCGAGGCAATCAGCCCCAGCATTTT
NA TRBJ2-7 TRBV28 NA CASSIGSYEQYF TGTGCCAGCTCCATTGGGTCCTACGAGCAGTACTTC